This T cell receptor beta chain derives from a study of monozygotic twins with inflammatory bowel disease. Germline CDR1 reads SQVTM; CDR2 reads ANQGSEA. The CDR3 totals 13 residues. The template switching step added UMIs that contained a 6-nucleotide sample barcode. TCRdb re-called the 5' RACE reads and shows each CDR3 protein once, DNA omitted. Here the sample table reports 200,000 to 250,000 distinct CDR3 sequences. Blood was drawn once per donor, and each sample measured more than 2 ml. The rearrangement uses TRBV29-1 and TRBJ2-1; TCRdb returns TRBD2, unconfirmable since there is no DNA. The origin of this receptor is a human donor with ulcerative colitis or Crohn's disease, or a healthy co-twin of an affected twin (not recorded which). The sample was blood. CDR3 residues: CSVEGLAGNEQFF.